A single sample is the source of the 3 T cell receptor beta chains below, sequenced in a study of T-cell reconstitution after alpha-beta-depleted transplantation in children. The study's findings and limits: Counts and diversity of T cells one year after transplant came mostly from newly produced T cells.

Using unique molecular identifiers, the investigators prepared the TCRbeta library. TCRdb itself ran the PCR reads through MiXCR, one entry per CDR3 protein. The table lists some 300,000 distinct CDR3 sequences, around 7.1% of them singletons. These receptors' antigens are unknown. Sequences were derived from peripheral blood, sampled 360 days after TCRalphabeta/CD19-depleted stem cell transplant. These receptors all stem from a female patient between 2 and 15 years old who had a stem cell transplant for Fanconi anemia, so the T cells may come from the graft donor.

This clonotype was seen at least ten times. The chain combines TRBV11-2 with TRBJ2-1; TRBD1 matches at 9 bases. Germline V gene data show CDR1 as SGHAT and CDR2 as FQNNGV. With 1 base clipped from V and 8 bases from J, the junction kept 12 bases outside the gene matches. The CDR3 has 17 amino acids. The CDR3 region is CASSLVQGTGKQDEQFF. The DNA for the CDR3 is TGTGCCAGCAGCTTAGTTCAAGGGACAGGGAAACAGGATGAGCAGTTCTTC.

The table lists this clonotype with many counts. The gene calls are TRBV7-9 and TRBJ2-7, with 9 bases identical to TRBD1. The CDR3 length is 15 residues. In germline, CDR1 is SEHNR, CDR2 FQNEAQ (reference sequence). V shed 2 bases, J shed 1 base, and the junction held 3 bases outside the gene matches. CDR3 protein: CASSLRTGASYEQYF. In DNA, the CDR3 is TGTGCCAGCAGCTTAAGGACAGGGGCTTCCTACGAGCAGTACTTC.

This clonotype was observed a few times. The gene calls are TRBV2 and TRBJ1-3; 7 bases fit TRBD1. The CDR3 contains 21 residues. Germline V CDR1 and CDR2: SNHLY, FYNNEI. Trimming at V came to 5 bases and at J to 0 bases, leaving 22 bases not matched to a gene. CDR3 protein: CASSYDPEPSLDRFSGNTIYF. The CDR3 DNA is TGTGCCAGCAGTTATGACCCAGAGCCCTCCTTGGACAGGTTCTCTGGAAACACCATATATTTT.